The clone carrying this T cell receptor beta chain was observed at least ten times. Its cognate antigen is unknown. The record originates from a study of T cells in Graves' hyperthyroidism and ophthalmopathy. The TCR beta CDR3 regions underwent amplification using RNA transcripts as the source. Carried out on the TCR CDR3, a first-round RT-PCR used the HTBI primer set. TCRdb re-derived calls from the multiplex PCR reads in MiXCR, one entry per CDR3 protein. The sample holds some 250,000 distinct CDR3 sequences, approximately 16% seen once. Whole-study findings and limits: Ophthalmopathy, which appeared later, was predicted by the model a median around 6 months before onset. Stable hyperthyroidism was separated from ophthalmopathy by a model based on 13 V-J features.

Looked up from germline, CDR1 is SGHAT and CDR2 is FQNNGV. V was pared by 5 bases and J by 1 base, with 7 bases of the junction left unmatched. This CDR3 is built from 15 residues. The chain links TRBV11-2 to TRBJ2-5; 7 bases are a match to TRBD1. The source is a woman aged 50 to 60 with Graves' hyperthyroidism that later progressed to Graves' ophthalmopathy. Sequences were obtained from blood. The CDR3 DNA reads TGTGCCAGCAGCCCCCCGAGACAGGGCCAAGAGACCCAGTACTTC. Translated, it gives CASSPPRQGQETQYF. The variable domain in full, with the rest retrieved from reference TRBV11-2 and TRBJ2-5, is EAGVAQSPRYKIIEKRQSVAFWCNPISGHATLYWYQQILGQGPKLLIQFQNNGVVDDSQLPKDRFSAERLKGVDSTLKIQPAKLEDSAVYLCASSPPRQGQETQYFGPGTRLLVL.